The following is a T cell receptor (beta chain) sequence with its context. Its matching antigen is unknown. A read error may account for a junction end that differs from germline. The library came from three nested PCR rounds adapted from ARM-PCR protocols. TCRdb independently ran MiXCR on the multiplex PCR reads; one entry per CDR3 protein. The sample has 98,000 or so distinct CDR3 sequences, 75% to 90% seen once; the top ten hold about 29%. The sample comes from a study of tumor and adjacent non-tumor tissue in lung cancer. Overall study: Patients were aged about 30 to 80, some 10 men and about 5 women, stage I to III. Broader study findings: Tumor TCR diversity, when higher, was linked to shorter survival.

RNA was extracted from bulk tissue without any cell sorting. More than 3 cm separated this lung sample from the edge of the tumor. The germline V gene has CDR1 SGHVS and CDR2 FQNEAQ. The CDR3 is made up of 15 amino acids. J is TRBJ2-5 and V is TRBV7-8, with D perhaps assigned TRBD1 or TRBD2 (5 bases each). The source of this sequence is a man aged 55 to 70 with small cell lung cancer. The sample comprised distant non-tumor lung tissue. The CDR3 loop reads CANSASWGTQETQYF. In DNA form, the CDR3 reads TGTGCCAACAGCGCCTCATGGGGGACCCAAGAGACCCAGTACTTC.